This T cell receptor beta chain emerged from a study of blood T cell repertoires in COVID-19. Study-wide context: Acute and convalescent COVID-19 specimens originated in the United States, Italy and Spain. The analysed material was cDNA or gDNA that came from T cells, B-cell-depleted T cells, or PBMCs.

The authors' processing: Estimated nucleated cell counts came from reference gene primer amplification. TCRdb keeps only in-frame clones here, not all; method: immunoSEQ multiplex PCR. That table is the source of V, J and clone size, and D and trimming were worked out from the DNA. The sample holds hundreds of thousands of clones; approximately 90% are singletons and the top ten take roughly 1.4%. CDR1 GTSNPN and CDR2 SVGIG come from the germline V gene (reference sequence). V trimming: 7 bases; J trimming: 2 bases; junction bases outside the gene matches: 15. This CDR3 is 16 amino acids long. The TCR sequence derives from a woman in her twenties or thirties with active or convalescent COVID-19. The chain joins TRBV30 to TRBJ1-1, with 8 bases that match TRBD1. The sequencing sample was made of peripheral blood. In DNA, the CDR3 is TGTGCCTTGGGACAGGCCAAAATTAACGTCAACACTGAAGCTTTCTTT. Translation gives CALGQAKINVNTEAFF.